This T cell receptor (beta chain) stems from a study of shared clonotypes between healthy human individuals. Points from the study as a whole: Larger estimated richness was generally recorded for naive subsets relative to memory subsets. Sharing across four donors was seen in 4% to 6.5% of naive CD4 clonotypes.

Notes on this clone: Antigen: not known.

Per sorted-subset replicate PCR, input was roughly 200 ng DNA, representing around 30,000 T cell genomes. The protocol was immunoSEQ multiplex PCR, while the TCRdb copy is restricted to in-frame clones and leaves out a portion. The data contain over 950,000 clones, 70% to 85% of them singletons. The CDR3 contains 15 residues. The germline V gene encodes CDR1 SGHTA and CDR2 FQGTGA. Between the trimmed V and J ends, which lost 5 bases and 0 bases, there was a span of 11 bases. The chain couples TRBV7-3 to TRBJ2-1; the D gene is possibly TRBD2 (6 bases). The receptor was isolated from a man aged 18 to 29 in good health. Some clones in this sample may be carry-over from other donors' samples. Sequencing used memory CD4+ T cells from PBMCs. The subset denotes: CD45RA-negative fraction. Here the CDR3 reads CASSQRADSYNEQFF. The CDR3, as DNA: TGTGCCAGCAGCCAGCGGGCCGACTCCTACAATGAGCAGTTCTTC.